A selection of T cell receptor beta chains follows, all from one sample in a study of blood T cell repertoires in COVID-19. Profiled with immunoSEQ multiplex PCR; TCRdb holds only in-frame clones, not every one. The sample has some 14,000 clones, under 95% seen once. The sample taken for sequencing was peripheral blood. Every receptor here comes from a human donor in a cohort sampled during active COVID-19. The CDR3 runs from the conserved cysteine through the conserved F or W. D genes are given only for firm matches. Rows give clone size only sometimes, using once, few, many, or a class for an expanded clone.

J gene,V gene,clone size,D gene,CDR3 DNA,CDR3 protein
TRBJ2-4,TRBV18,NA,TRBD1,TGTGCCAGCTCACCTCCGGGACAGGCTATAGCCAAAAACATTCAGTACTTC,CASSPPGQAIAKNIQYF
TRBJ2-3,TRBV4-3,NA,TRBD2,TGCGCCAGCAGCCAAGGGGGACTAGATCTAGATACGCAGTATTTT,CASSQGGLDLDTQYF
TRBJ2-7,TRBV12-3/TRBV12-4,NA,NA,TGTGCCAGTCAAGGACAGAACTACGAGCAGTACTTC,CASQGQNYEQYF
TRBJ1-4,TRBV5-1,NA,TRBD1,TGCGCCAGCAGCTCCGGACAGGGAAGGGGGTCGGCAACTAATGAAAAACTGTTTTTT,CASSSGQGRGSATNEKLFF
TRBJ2-3,TRBV4-1,NA,NA,TGCGCCAGCAGCCAAGAAGCAGGGGGGCGGGATACGCAGTATTTT,CASSQEAGGRDTQYF
TRBJ1-5,TRBV5-6,few,NA,TGTGCCAGCAGCGACATTTCAAGCAATCAGCCCCAGCATTTT,CASSDISSNQPQHF
TRBJ2-7,TRBV5-1,NA,TRBD2,TGCGCCAGCAGCCCCGGGACTAGCGGGAGGCCGGGCGAGCAGTACTTC,CASSPGTSGRPGEQYF
TRBJ1-5,TRBV14,NA,TRBD1,TGTGCCAGCAGCCAAGATATGGGACAGGGGCCTTTCAATCAGCCCCAGCATTTT,CASSQDMGQGPFNQPQHF
TRBJ2-7,TRBV27,NA,TRBD1,TGTGCCAGCAGTTCATACGGGACAGGGGCCTACGAGCAGTACTTC,CASSSYGTGAYEQYF
TRBJ2-3,TRBV5-1,NA,NA,TGCGCCAGCAGCCCCTCTCCGACAGGAACCTATGTCACAGATACGCAGTATTTT,CASSPSPTGTYVTDTQYF
TRBJ2-1,TRBV6-5,NA,NA,TGTGCCAGCAGACAACGGGACTCGGGCTACAATGAGCAGTTCTTC,CASRQRDSGYNEQFF
TRBJ1-5,TRBV7-6,NA,TRBD1,TGTGCCAGCAGCACCGGGACAGGGGGATGGGGGCAGCCCCAGCATTTT,CASSTGTGGWGQPQHF
TRBJ2-5,TRBV28,NA,TRBD2,TGTGCCAGCAGCTTTGGAATAGGCGGGAGTCGGGAGACCCAGTACTTC,CASSFGIGGSRETQYF
TRBJ1-2,TRBV10-3,NA,NA,TGTGCCATCCGACCCGAGACAGTCGTCGAAAATGGCTACACCTTC,CAIRPETVVENGYTF
TRBJ2-3,TRBV24-1,NA,NA,TGTGCCACCAGTTCCCGGGGGATAGATACGCAGTATTTT,CATSSRGIDTQYF
TRBJ1-5,TRBV30,NA,NA,TGTGCCTGGAGTGGGACACCAAGCAATCAGCCCCAGCATTTT,CAWSGTPSNQPQHF
TRBJ1-5,TRBV27,once,TRBD1,TGTGCCAGCAGCTGGACAGGGGGACGACAGCCCCAGCATTTT,CASSWTGGRQPQHF
TRBJ2-5,TRBV12-1,NA,NA,TGTGCCAGCAGCTTTGAGTTTAAGAAGGACAGGGGGCGAGAGACCCAGTACTTC,CASSFEFKKDRGRETQYF
TRBJ2-3,TRBV7-2,NA,TRBD2,TGTGCCAGCAGCCCCGGACTAGCTGAAGATACGCAGTATTTT,CASSPGLAEDTQYF
TRBJ2-7,TRBV6-6,NA,NA,TGTGCCAGCAGTCACTCCTCGGGGGTCTGGGACGAGCAGTACTTC,CASSHSSGVWDEQYF
TRBJ2-1,TRBV15,NA,TRBD2,TGTGCCACCAGCAGATTCACTAGCGGGATCAACAATGAGCAGTTCTTC,CATSRFTSGINNEQFF
TRBJ1-4,TRBV28,NA,NA,TGTGCCAGTTCGTTTTCAGTCCTTGCAACTAATGAAAAACTGTTTTTT,CASSFSVLATNEKLFF
TRBJ2-5,TRBV6-5,NA,NA,TGTGCCAGCAGCCTCCAAGAGACCCAGTACTTC,CASSLQETQYF
TRBJ2-5,TRBV30,NA,TRBD1,TGTGCCAGAACTTCCGGGACAGGGGGCCGGGAGACCCAGTACTTC,CARTSGTGGRETQYF
TRBJ1-5,TRBV28,NA,NA,TGTGCCAGCAGTCCCACCGGGAGGAGGGATCAGCCCCAGCATTTT,CASSPTGRRDQPQHF
TRBJ2-7,TRBV18,NA,TRBD1,TGTGCCAGCTCACTCACGACAGGGGACCCTTCCGTCGAGCAGTACTTC,CASSLTTGDPSVEQYF
TRBJ1-1,TRBV20-1,NA,NA,TGCAGTGCTAGGACAGCAGTTGAAGCTTTCTTT,CSARTAVEAFF
TRBJ1-2,TRBV3-1/TRBV3-2,NA,NA,TGTGCCAGCAGACGACAGGTTGACTATGGCTACACCTTC,CASRRQVDYGYTF
TRBJ2-5,TRBV30,once,NA,TGTGCCTGGAGTGGGCCGGGCAGGGGTGGGCAAGAGACCCAGTACTTC,CAWSGPGRGGQETQYF
TRBJ1-2,TRBV5-1,NA,TRBD1,TGCGCCAGCAGCTTGGTTGGGACAGGGGCCTATGGCTACACCTTC,CASSLVGTGAYGYTF
TRBJ2-1,TRBV21-1,NA,NA,TGTGCCAGCAGCAAAGCGCCCAGAACTAGCGGGAGGGTTTACAATGAGCAGTTCTTC,CASSKAPRTSGRVYNEQFF
TRBJ1-1,TRBV5-1,NA,NA,TGCGCCAGCAGCTACCGGGGACAGAACACTGAAGCTTTCTTT,CASSYRGQNTEAFF
TRBJ1-1,TRBV6-5,NA,NA,TGTGCCAGCGGAAAAGGGGATTTGGAAGCTTTCTTT,CASGKGDLEAFF
TRBJ2-1,TRBV6-5,NA,TRBD2,TGTGCCAGCAGTACTAGCGGGAGTTTCAATGAGCAGTTCTTC,CASSTSGSFNEQFF
TRBJ2-7,TRBV4-2,NA,NA,TGTGCCAGCAGCCAAGATTGGGCCTCCAGCTACGAGCAGTACTTC,CASSQDWASSYEQYF
TRBJ1-1,TRBV10-3,NA,TRBD1,TGTGCCATCACCCGACAGGGCGACACTGAAGCTTTCTTT,CAITRQGDTEAFF
TRBJ2-2,TRBV11-2,NA,TRBD2,TGTGCCAGCAGCGCAACTAGCGGGGGTTTTCCCGGGGAGCTGTTTTTT,CASSATSGGFPGELFF
TRBJ2-1,TRBV3-1/TRBV3-2,NA,NA,TGTGCCAGCAGCCAAGGAACGACAGCTTACAATGAGCAGTTCTTC,CASSQGTTAYNEQFF
TRBJ1-1,TRBV11-2,NA,NA,TGTGCCAGCAGCTTGGGTCAGGGAAGCACTGAAGCTTTCTTT,CASSLGQGSTEAFF
TRBJ2-7,TRBV12-5,NA,NA,TGTGCTAGTGGTTTGTCCGGAGGCTACGAGCAGTACTTC,CASGLSGGYEQYF
TRBJ2-7,TRBV11-2,few,NA,TGTGCCAGCAGCCACGGGACCGGGGGAGAGCAGTACTTC,CASSHGTGGEQYF
TRBJ2-1,TRBV3-1/TRBV3-2,once,TRBD2,TGTGCCAGCAGCCAAGGGGGAGCGGGGGCGTTCAGAAATGAGCAGTTCTTC,CASSQGGAGAFRNEQFF
TRBJ2-2,TRBV10-3,NA,NA,TGTGCCATCAGTGGGCAGGGAATGACCGGGGAGCTGTTTTTT,CAISGQGMTGELFF
TRBJ2-1,TRBV7-2,NA,NA,TGTGCCAGCAGCCCAGGAGGATTTCTGGGCGATGAGCAGTTCTTC,CASSPGGFLGDEQFF
TRBJ1-5,TRBV28,few,TRBD1,TGTGCCAGCAGTTTTTCGACAGGGAACCCAAATCAGCCCCAGCATTTT,CASSFSTGNPNQPQHF
TRBJ2-7,TRBV7-6,NA,TRBD1,TGTGCCAGCAGCTTATTACAGGGGGCAAGCTACGAGCAGTACTTC,CASSLLQGASYEQYF
TRBJ1-5,TRBV19,NA,NA,TGTGCCAGTAGCTCAAGACAGGGCAATCAGCCCCAGCATTTT,CASSSRQGNQPQHF
TRBJ1-5,TRBV19,few,TRBD1,TGTGCCAGTAGTATGAGAGGCAGGGGGAGCAATCAGCCCCAGCATTTT,CASSMRGRGSNQPQHF
TRBJ2-1,TRBV3-1/TRBV3-2,once,TRBD2,TGTGCCAGCAGCCAATTTGACGGCGCGGGAGTAACCTACAATGAGCAGTTCTTC,CASSQFDGAGVTYNEQFF
TRBJ1-2,TRBV29-1,NA,TRBD1,TGCAGCGTCATCGGACAGGGACAATACTATGGCTACACCTTC,CSVIGQGQYYGYTF
TRBJ2-2,TRBV3-1/TRBV3-2,NA,TRBD2,TGTGCCAGCAGCCTATACCCGAGATTAGCGGGAACGAACACCGGGGAGCTGTTTTTT,CASSLYPRLAGTNTGELFF
TRBJ2-5,TRBV10-3,NA,NA,TGTGCCATCAGTGAGTCGAGTAAAGATCAAGAGACCCAGTACTTC,CAISESSKDQETQYF
TRBJ2-7,TRBV20-1,NA,NA,TGCAGTGCTAGTGATTGGACTGACTACGAGCAGTACTTC,CSASDWTDYEQYF
TRBJ2-1,TRBV6-5,once,TRBD1,TGTGCCAGCAGTCGTCGACAGGGGAATGAGCAGTTCTTC,CASSRRQGNEQFF
TRBJ1-2,TRBV6-5,NA,NA,TGTGCCAGCAGTTACTCGACGGGGGGGTACTATGGCTACACCTTC,CASSYSTGGYYGYTF